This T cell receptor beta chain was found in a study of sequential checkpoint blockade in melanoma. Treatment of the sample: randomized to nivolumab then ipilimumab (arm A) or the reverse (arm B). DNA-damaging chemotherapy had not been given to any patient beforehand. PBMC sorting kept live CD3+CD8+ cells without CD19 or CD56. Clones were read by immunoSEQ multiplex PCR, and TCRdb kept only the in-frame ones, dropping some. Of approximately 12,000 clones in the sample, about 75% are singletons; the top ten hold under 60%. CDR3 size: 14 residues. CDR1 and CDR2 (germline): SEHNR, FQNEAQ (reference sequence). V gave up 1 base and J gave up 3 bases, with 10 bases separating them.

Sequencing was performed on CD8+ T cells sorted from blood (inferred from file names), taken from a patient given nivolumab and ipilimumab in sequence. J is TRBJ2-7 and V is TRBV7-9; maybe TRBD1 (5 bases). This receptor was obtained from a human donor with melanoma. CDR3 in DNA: TGTGCCAGCAGCTTAGTGTCAGGGATCTACGAGCAGTACTTC. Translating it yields CASSLVSGIYEQYF.